The rows below give T cell receptor beta chains drawn from one sample of a study of STAT3 mutations in large granular lymphocyte leukemia. Libraries were prepared by immunoSEQ multiplex PCR; TCRdb keeps only in-frame clonotypes and omits some of them. The sample contains 1,500 or so clones, about 60% of which appear only once. Sequencing was carried out using peripheral blood mononuclear cells. Every receptor here comes from a woman aged 70 to 79 with T-cell large granular lymphocyte leukemia. Some clones in this sample may be carry-over from other donors' samples. Both conserved end residues are part of each CDR3. D genes are given only for firm matches. Not all rows give a size; the values are once, few, many and, for expanded clones, a class.

j_gene: TRBJ2-1
d_gene: .
v_gene: TRBV5-4
abundance: large
CDR3aa: CASSPDYVGEQFF
CDR3nt: TGTGCCAGCAGCCCGGACTACGTCGGTGAGCAGTTCTTC

j_gene: TRBJ2-7
d_gene: TRBD1
v_gene: TRBV7-9
abundance: .
CDR3aa: CASSFGTGNEQYF
CDR3nt: TGTGCCAGCAGCTTCGGGACAGGGAACGAGCAGTACTTC

j_gene: TRBJ2-1
d_gene: .
v_gene: TRBV6-5
abundance: .
CDR3aa: CASNPIDPGNEQFF
CDR3nt: TGTGCCAGCAACCCAATCGACCCTGGGAATGAGCAGTTCTTC

j_gene: TRBJ2-1
d_gene: .
v_gene: TRBV27
abundance: .
CDR3aa: CASSSGLPLSYNEQFF
CDR3nt: TGTGCCAGCAGTTCCGGACTTCCGCTGTCCTACAATGAGCAGTTCTTC

j_gene: TRBJ1-1
d_gene: .
v_gene: TRBV4-1
abundance: few
CDR3aa: CASRLGNTEAFF
CDR3nt: TGCGCCAGCAGACTCGGGAACACTGAAGCTTTCTTT

j_gene: TRBJ2-1
d_gene: .
v_gene: TRBV7-7
abundance: .
CDR3aa: CASTLHLGSNEQFF
CDR3nt: TGTGCCAGCACCCTACATCTGGGGTCTAATGAGCAGTTCTTC

j_gene: TRBJ1-1
d_gene: .
v_gene: TRBV6-6
abundance: .
CDR3aa: CASSGGQSTEAFF
CDR3nt: TGTGCCAGCAGTGGTGGACAGTCCACTGAAGCTTTCTTT

j_gene: TRBJ2-7
d_gene: TRBD1
v_gene: TRBV7-8
abundance: .
CDR3aa: CASSLQGAAYEQYF
CDR3nt: TGTGCCAGCAGCTTACAGGGGGCGGCCTACGAGCAGTACTTC

j_gene: TRBJ2-7
d_gene: TRBD1
v_gene: TRBV5-4
abundance: .
CDR3aa: CASSSGQDGSYEQYF
CDR3nt: TGTGCCAGCAGCTCGGGACAGGACGGATCCTACGAGCAGTACTTC

j_gene: TRBJ2-7
d_gene: .
v_gene: TRBV30
abundance: .
CDR3aa: CASKRQDGSYEQYF
CDR3nt: TGTGCCTCAAAGAGGCAGGACGGTTCCTACGAGCAGTACTTC

j_gene: TRBJ1-2
d_gene: TRBD1
v_gene: TRBV30
abundance: .
CDR3aa: CAWSGNRGFGGYTF
CDR3nt: TGTGCCTGGAGTGGAAACAGGGGCTTTGGTGGCTACACCTTC

j_gene: TRBJ2-5
d_gene: TRBD1
v_gene: TRBV5-1
abundance: .
CDR3aa: CASSLAGLQGGETQYF
CDR3nt: TGCGCCAGCAGCTTGGCCGGTCTACAGGGGGGAGAGACCCAGTACTTC

j_gene: TRBJ1-2
d_gene: .
v_gene: TRBV30
abundance: .
CDR3aa: CASGNNYGYTF
CDR3nt: TGTGCCTCAGGGAATAACTATGGCTACACCTTC

j_gene: TRBJ2-6
d_gene: TRBD1
v_gene: TRBV29-1
abundance: .
CDR3aa: CSVPYRDRGSGANVLTF
CDR3nt: TGCAGCGTTCCCTACCGGGACAGGGGCTCTGGGGCCAACGTCCTGACTTTC

j_gene: TRBJ2-5
d_gene: TRBD1
v_gene: TRBV5-6
abundance: .
CDR3aa: CASSLVGTAQETQYF
CDR3nt: TGTGCCAGCAGCTTGGTCGGGACAGCTCAAGAGACCCAGTACTTC

j_gene: TRBJ1-2
d_gene: .
v_gene: TRBV5-6
abundance: .
CDR3aa: CASSFGGPNGNYGYTF
CDR3nt: TGTGCCAGCAGCTTCGGGGGCCCAAATGGTAACTATGGCTACACCTTC

j_gene: TRBJ2-7
d_gene: TRBD1
v_gene: TRBV5-1
abundance: .
CDR3aa: CASSFGRTGSYEQYF
CDR3nt: TGCGCCAGCAGCTTTGGGAGGACAGGGTCGTACGAGCAGTACTTC

j_gene: TRBJ2-7
d_gene: .
v_gene: TRBV11-3
abundance: .
CDR3aa: CASSLTLSYEQYF
CDR3nt: TGTGCCAGCAGCTTGACCCTCTCCTACGAGCAGTACTTC

j_gene: TRBJ2-7
d_gene: .
v_gene: TRBV5-4
abundance: few
CDR3aa: CASSLNQGPYEQYF
CDR3nt: TGTGCCAGCAGCTTGAACCAGGGCCCCTACGAGCAGTACTTC

j_gene: TRBJ1-1
d_gene: .
v_gene: TRBV18
abundance: .
CDR3aa: CASSPSERVDTEAFF
CDR3nt: TGTGCCAGCTCCCCGAGCGAAAGGGTAGACACTGAAGCTTTCTTT

j_gene: TRBJ1-3
d_gene: .
v_gene: TRBV6-5
abundance: .
CDR3aa: CASSYGPRNTIYF
CDR3nt: TGTGCCAGCAGTTACGGGCCGCGAAACACCATATATTTT

j_gene: TRBJ1-2
d_gene: .
v_gene: TRBV6-1
abundance: few
CDR3aa: CASSESQSYGYTF
CDR3nt: TGTGCCAGCAGTGAATCCCAGTCCTATGGCTACACCTTC

j_gene: TRBJ1-2
d_gene: TRBD1
v_gene: TRBV6-6
abundance: .
CDR3aa: CASSYLTGHNYGYTF
CDR3nt: TGTGCCAGCAGTTACCTGACAGGGCACAACTATGGCTACACCTTC

j_gene: TRBJ2-7
d_gene: TRBD2
v_gene: TRBV7-2
abundance: once
CDR3aa: CASSSGLAHYEQYF
CDR3nt: TGTGCCAGCAGTTCCGGACTAGCGCACTACGAGCAGTACTTC

j_gene: TRBJ2-4
d_gene: .
v_gene: TRBV6-1
abundance: few
CDR3aa: CASSGQLAKNIQYF
CDR3nt: TGTGCCAGCAGCGGACAGTTGGCCAAAAACATTCAGTACTTC

j_gene: TRBJ2-5
d_gene: TRBD2
v_gene: TRBV5-1
abundance: .
CDR3aa: CASSLLAGDETQYF
CDR3nt: TGCGCCAGCAGCTTGCTAGCGGGAGATGAGACCCAGTACTTC

j_gene: TRBJ2-7
d_gene: .
v_gene: TRBV19
abundance: medium-sized
CDR3aa: CASSITTGVFSEQYF
CDR3nt: TGTGCCAGTAGTATTACCACAGGAGTTTTTAGCGAGCAGTACTTC

j_gene: TRBJ1-3
d_gene: .
v_gene: TRBV30
abundance: .
CDR3aa: CAWGSGQFSGNTIYF
CDR3nt: TGTGCCTGGGGCTCTGGACAGTTCTCTGGAAACACCATATATTTT

j_gene: TRBJ2-1
d_gene: .
v_gene: TRBV30
abundance: .
CDR3aa: CAWGVQEDNEQFF
CDR3nt: TGTGCCTGGGGGGTGCAGGAGGACAATGAGCAGTTCTTC

j_gene: TRBJ2-7
d_gene: TRBD2
v_gene: TRBV30
abundance: .
CDR3aa: CAWSPPPRLAATYEQYF
CDR3nt: TGTGCCTGGAGTCCACCACCTCGCCTAGCGGCAACCTACGAGCAGTACTTC

j_gene: TRBJ2-5
d_gene: .
v_gene: TRBV18
abundance: .
CDR3aa: CASSPGAAETQYF
CDR3nt: TGTGCCAGCTCACCTGGAGCGGCAGAGACCCAGTACTTC

j_gene: TRBJ1-3
d_gene: .
v_gene: TRBV30
abundance: .
CDR3aa: CAWSSVSGNTIYF
CDR3nt: TGTGCCTGGAGTAGCGTCTCTGGAAACACCATATATTTT

j_gene: TRBJ1-2
d_gene: .
v_gene: TRBV7-9
abundance: .
CDR3aa: CASTPQEGGNYGYTF
CDR3nt: TGTGCCAGCACCCCCCAGGAGGGAGGTAACTATGGCTACACCTTC

j_gene: TRBJ1-5
d_gene: TRBD1
v_gene: TRBV6-5
abundance: .
CDR3aa: CASSYSGTGGNQPQHF
CDR3nt: TGTGCCAGCAGTTACTCCGGGACAGGGGGCAATCAGCCCCAGCATTTT

j_gene: TRBJ2-3
d_gene: .
v_gene: TRBV27
abundance: .
CDR3aa: CASSPGLQDTQYF
CDR3nt: TGTGCCAGCAGTCCGGGACTTCAAGATACGCAGTATTTT

j_gene: TRBJ2-1
d_gene: TRBD1
v_gene: TRBV19
abundance: medium-sized
CDR3aa: CASDRGSSYNEQFF
CDR3nt: TGTGCCAGCGACAGGGGAAGCTCCTACAATGAGCAGTTCTTC

j_gene: TRBJ1-1
d_gene: .
v_gene: TRBV30
abundance: .
CDR3aa: CAWSNEQTFF
CDR3nt: TGTGCCTGGAGTAACGAGCAGACTTTCTTT

j_gene: TRBJ2-7
d_gene: .
v_gene: TRBV5-6
abundance: few
CDR3aa: CASSLFNEQYF
CDR3nt: TGTGCCAGCAGCTTGTTCAACGAGCAGTACTTC

j_gene: TRBJ1-5
d_gene: .
v_gene: TRBV29-1
abundance: once
CDR3aa: CSVRGDKNQPQHF
CDR3nt: TGCAGCGTTCGGGGGGACAAGAATCAGCCCCAGCATTTT

j_gene: TRBJ2-6
d_gene: .
v_gene: TRBV5-4
abundance: .
CDR3aa: CASSLGAPGANVLTF
CDR3nt: TGTGCCAGCAGCTTGGGAGCTCCTGGGGCCAACGTCCTGACTTTC

j_gene: TRBJ1-2
d_gene: .
v_gene: TRBV4-2
abundance: .
CDR3aa: CASSQVNYGYTF
CDR3nt: TGTGCCAGCAGCCAAGTTAACTATGGCTACACCTTC

j_gene: TRBJ2-7
d_gene: .
v_gene: TRBV30
abundance: few
CDR3aa: CACLGGSSYEQYF
CDR3nt: TGTGCCTGCCTAGGGGGGAGCTCCTACGAGCAGTACTTC

j_gene: TRBJ1-1
d_gene: .
v_gene: TRBV5-4
abundance: .
CDR3aa: CASSPLKGNAEAFF
CDR3nt: TGTGCCAGCAGCCCATTAAAGGGCAACGCTGAAGCTTTCTTT

j_gene: TRBJ2-7
d_gene: .
v_gene: TRBV18
abundance: .
CDR3aa: CASQRGAQAYEQYF
CDR3nt: TGTGCCAGCCAAAGGGGGGCGCAGGCCTACGAGCAGTACTTC

j_gene: TRBJ2-7
d_gene: .
v_gene: TRBV7-2
abundance: medium-sized
CDR3aa: CASSQGYPYEQYF
CDR3nt: TGTGCCAGCAGTCAGGGTTACCCCTACGAGCAGTACTTC

j_gene: TRBJ1-2
d_gene: TRBD1
v_gene: TRBV9
abundance: .
CDR3aa: CASSAGGTGVASYGYTF
CDR3nt: TGTGCCAGCAGCGCAGGGGGAACAGGGGTGGCCTCTTATGGCTACACCTTC

j_gene: TRBJ1-1
d_gene: .
v_gene: TRBV5-4
abundance: .
CDR3aa: CASSGALNTEAFF
CDR3nt: TGTGCCAGCAGCGGGGCCTTGAACACTGAAGCTTTCTTT

j_gene: TRBJ1-2
d_gene: TRBD1
v_gene: TRBV12-5
abundance: .
CDR3aa: CASGRDSFYGYTF
CDR3nt: TGTGCTAGTGGGAGGGACAGTTTTTATGGCTACACCTTC